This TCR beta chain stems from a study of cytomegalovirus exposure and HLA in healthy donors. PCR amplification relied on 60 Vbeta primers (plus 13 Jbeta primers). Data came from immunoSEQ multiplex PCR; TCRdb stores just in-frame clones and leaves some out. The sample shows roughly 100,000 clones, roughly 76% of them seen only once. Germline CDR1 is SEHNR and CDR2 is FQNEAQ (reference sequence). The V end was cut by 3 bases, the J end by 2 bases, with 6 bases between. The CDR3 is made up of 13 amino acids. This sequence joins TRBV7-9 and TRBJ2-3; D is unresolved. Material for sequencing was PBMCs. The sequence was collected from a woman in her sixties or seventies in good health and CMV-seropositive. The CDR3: CASSFLSTDTQYF. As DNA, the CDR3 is TGTGCCAGCAGCTTCCTATCCACAGATACGCAGTATTTT.